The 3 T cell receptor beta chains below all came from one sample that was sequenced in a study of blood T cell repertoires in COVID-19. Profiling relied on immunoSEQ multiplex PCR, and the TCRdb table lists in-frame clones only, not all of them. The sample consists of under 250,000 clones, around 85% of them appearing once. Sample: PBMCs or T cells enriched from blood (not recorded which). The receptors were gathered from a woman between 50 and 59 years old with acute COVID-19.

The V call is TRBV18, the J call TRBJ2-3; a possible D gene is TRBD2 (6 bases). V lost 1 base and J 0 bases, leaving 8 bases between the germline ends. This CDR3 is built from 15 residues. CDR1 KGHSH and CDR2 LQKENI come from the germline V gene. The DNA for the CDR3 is TGTGCCAGCTCACCACAAGCGGGTAGCACAGATACGCAGTATTTT. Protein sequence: CASSPQAGSTDTQYF.

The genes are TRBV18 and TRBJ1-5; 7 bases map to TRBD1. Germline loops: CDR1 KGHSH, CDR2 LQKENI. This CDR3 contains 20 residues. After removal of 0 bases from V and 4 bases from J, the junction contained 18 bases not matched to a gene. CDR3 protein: CASSPPSLTGGTDKNQPQHF. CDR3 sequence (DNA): TGTGCCAGCTCACCACCGTCCCTGACTGGGGGGACAGATAAAAATCAGCCCCAGCATTTT.

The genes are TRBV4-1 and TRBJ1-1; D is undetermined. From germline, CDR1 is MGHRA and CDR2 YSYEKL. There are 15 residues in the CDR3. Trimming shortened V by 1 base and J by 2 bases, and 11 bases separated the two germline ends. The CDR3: CASSQGNSLNTEAFF. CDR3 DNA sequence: TGCGCCAGCAGCCAAGGCAACAGCTTAAACACTGAAGCTTTCTTT.